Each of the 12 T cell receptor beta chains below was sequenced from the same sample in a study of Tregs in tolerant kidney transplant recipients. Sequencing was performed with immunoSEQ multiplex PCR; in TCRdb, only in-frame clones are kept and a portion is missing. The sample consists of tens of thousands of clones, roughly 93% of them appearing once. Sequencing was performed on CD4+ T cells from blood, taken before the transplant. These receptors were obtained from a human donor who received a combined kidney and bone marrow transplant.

CDR3 sequence: CASSPWALRDNEQFF. The CDR3 region has the DNA TGTGCCAGCAGCCCGTGGGCGCTGCGGGACAATGAGCAGTTCTTC. V and J are TRBV4-2 and TRBJ2-1; D may be TRBD2 (5 bases). Trimming shortened V by 4 bases and J by 5 bases, and 15 bases separated the two germline ends. The germline gives CDR1 LGHNA, CDR2 YNFKEQ. The CDR3 loop spans 15 amino acids.

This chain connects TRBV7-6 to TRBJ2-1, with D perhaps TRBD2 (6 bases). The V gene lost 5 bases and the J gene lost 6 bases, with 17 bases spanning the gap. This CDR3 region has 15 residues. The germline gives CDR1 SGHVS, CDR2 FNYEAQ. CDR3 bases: TGTGCCAGCAGCGGAACTAGGGAGGTCGGCAATGAGCAGTTCTTC. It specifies CASSGTREVGNEQFF. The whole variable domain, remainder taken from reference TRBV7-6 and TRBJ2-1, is GAGVSQSPRYKVTKRGQDVALRCDPISGHVSLYWYRQALGQGPEFLTYFNYEAQQDKSGLPNDRFSAERPEGSISTLTIQRTEQRDSAMYRCASSGTREVGNEQFFGPGTRLTVL.

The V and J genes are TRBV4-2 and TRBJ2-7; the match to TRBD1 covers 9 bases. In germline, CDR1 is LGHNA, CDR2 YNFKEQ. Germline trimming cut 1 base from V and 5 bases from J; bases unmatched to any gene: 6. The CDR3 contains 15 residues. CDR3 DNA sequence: TGTGCCAGCAGCCAAGCTAGGACAGGGGATCACGAGCAGTACTTC. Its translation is CASSQARTGDHEQYF.

In DNA, the CDR3 is TGTGCCAGCTCACCAATCAGGGGAGATACGCAGTATTTT. This encodes CASSPIRGDTQYF. This sequence joins TRBV18 and TRBJ2-3; perhaps TRBD1 as D (6 bases). The germline CDR1 and CDR2 sequences are KGHSH and LQKENI. Trimming took 2 bases from V and 5 from J, leaving 8 bases between them. The CDR3 is made up of 13 amino acids.

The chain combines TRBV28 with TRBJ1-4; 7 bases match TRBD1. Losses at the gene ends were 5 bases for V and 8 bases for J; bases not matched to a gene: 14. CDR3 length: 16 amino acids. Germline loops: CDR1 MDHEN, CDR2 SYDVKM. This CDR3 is CASSDFKGTEKEKLFF. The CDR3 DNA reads TGTGCCAGCAGTGACTTTAAAGGGACAGAAAAAGAAAAACTGTTTTTT.

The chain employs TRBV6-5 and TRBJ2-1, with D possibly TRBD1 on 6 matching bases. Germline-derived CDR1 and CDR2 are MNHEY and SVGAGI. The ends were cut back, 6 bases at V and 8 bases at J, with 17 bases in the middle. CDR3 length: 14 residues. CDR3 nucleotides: TGTGCCAGCAGCTCCGCGACAGGTCCTGATGAGCAGTTCTTC. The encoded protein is CASSSATGPDEQFF.

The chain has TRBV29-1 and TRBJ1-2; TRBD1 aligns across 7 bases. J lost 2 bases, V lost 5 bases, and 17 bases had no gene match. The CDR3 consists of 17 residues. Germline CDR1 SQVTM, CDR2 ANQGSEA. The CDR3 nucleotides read TGCAGCGTTCCCCGAGACAGGGAAGGTTTTAGGAACTATGGCTACACCTTC. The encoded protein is CSVPRDREGFRNYGYTF.

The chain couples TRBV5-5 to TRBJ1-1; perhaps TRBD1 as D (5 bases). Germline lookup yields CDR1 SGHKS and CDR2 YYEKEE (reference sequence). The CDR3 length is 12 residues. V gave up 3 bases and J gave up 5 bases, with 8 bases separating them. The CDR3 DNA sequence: TGTGCCAGCAGCTCTGGGGGGACTGAAGCTTTCTTT. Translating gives CASSSGGTEAFF.

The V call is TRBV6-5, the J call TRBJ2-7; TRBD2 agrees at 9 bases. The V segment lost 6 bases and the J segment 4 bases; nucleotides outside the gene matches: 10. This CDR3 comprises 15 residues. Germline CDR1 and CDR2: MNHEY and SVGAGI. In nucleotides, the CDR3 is TGTGCCAGCAGCGCCATAGCGGGAGCGGGATACGAGCAGTACTTC. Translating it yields CASSAIAGAGYEQYF.

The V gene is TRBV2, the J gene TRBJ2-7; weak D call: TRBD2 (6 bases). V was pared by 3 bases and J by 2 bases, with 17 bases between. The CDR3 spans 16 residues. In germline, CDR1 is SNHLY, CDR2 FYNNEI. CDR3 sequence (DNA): TGTGCCAGCAGTGAGGGAAGATCGGGACTCACCTACGAGCAGTACTTC. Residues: CASSEGRSGLTYEQYF.

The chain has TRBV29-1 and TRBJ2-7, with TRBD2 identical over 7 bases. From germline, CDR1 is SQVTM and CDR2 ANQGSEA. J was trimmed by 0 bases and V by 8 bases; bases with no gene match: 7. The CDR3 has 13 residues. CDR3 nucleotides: TGCAGCTTCTCGGGACTAAGCTCCTACGAGCAGTACTTC. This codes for CSFSGLSSYEQYF.

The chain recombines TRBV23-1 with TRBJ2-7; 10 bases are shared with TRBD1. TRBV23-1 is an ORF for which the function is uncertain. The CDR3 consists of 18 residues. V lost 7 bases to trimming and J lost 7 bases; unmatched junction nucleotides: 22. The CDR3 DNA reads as TGCGCCAGCAAAGACGACAGGGGGCGTAAATCCTCCTCGGGTGAGCAGTACTTC. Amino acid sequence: CASKDDRGRKSSSGEQYF.